This T cell receptor (beta chain) appears in the sequencing data of a study of cytomegalovirus exposure and HLA in healthy donors. Study outcomes and limitations: Roughly uniform depth of sequencing across donors was assumed in presence/absence analyses. Most TCRs appeared rarely, but some public TCRs recurred in many donors. Listed as cytomegalovirus-associated were 150 or so TCR beta chains.

In the case of this clone: The antigen remains undetermined.

PCR was performed using 60 Vbeta and 13 Jbeta primers. Here immunoSEQ multiplex PCR was the method, and the copy in TCRdb shows in-frame clones only, minus some. The table has approximately 77,000 clones, roughly 80% seen once; the top ten hold approximately 4.4%. CDR1 and CDR2 (germline): SGHRS, YFSETQ. V shed 2 bases and J shed 0 bases, with 13 bases lying between them. The CDR3 contains 16 residues. The clonotype was recovered from a man aged 40-49 years in good health and CMV-seronegative. The sequencing input was PBMCs. V and J are TRBV5-1 and TRBJ2-3, with D possibly matching TRBD1 (5 bases). CDR3 coding DNA: TGCGCCAGCAGCTTATCGGACACGGCTAGCACAGATACGCAGTATTTT. Translated: CASSLSDTASTDTQYF.